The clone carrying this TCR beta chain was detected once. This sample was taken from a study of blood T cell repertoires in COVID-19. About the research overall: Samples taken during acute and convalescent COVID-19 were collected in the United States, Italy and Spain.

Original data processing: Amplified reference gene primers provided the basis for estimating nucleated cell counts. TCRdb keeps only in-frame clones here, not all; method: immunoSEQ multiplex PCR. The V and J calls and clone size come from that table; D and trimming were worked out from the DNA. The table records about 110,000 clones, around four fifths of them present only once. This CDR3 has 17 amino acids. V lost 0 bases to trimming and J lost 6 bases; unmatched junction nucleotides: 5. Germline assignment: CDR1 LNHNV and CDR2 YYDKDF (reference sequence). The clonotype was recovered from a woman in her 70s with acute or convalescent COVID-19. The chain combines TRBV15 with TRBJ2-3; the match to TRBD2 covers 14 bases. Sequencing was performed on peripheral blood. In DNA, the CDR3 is TGTGCCACCAGCAGAGATACGGGACTAGCGGGGGCTGATACGCAGTATTTT. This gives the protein CATSRDTGLAGADTQYF. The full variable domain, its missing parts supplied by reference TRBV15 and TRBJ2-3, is DAMVIQNPRYQVTQFGKPVTLSCSQTLNHNVMYWYQQKSSQAPKLLFHYYDKDFNNEADTPDNFQSRRPNTSFCFLDIRSPGLGDTAMYLCATSRDTGLAGADTQYFGPGTRLTVL.